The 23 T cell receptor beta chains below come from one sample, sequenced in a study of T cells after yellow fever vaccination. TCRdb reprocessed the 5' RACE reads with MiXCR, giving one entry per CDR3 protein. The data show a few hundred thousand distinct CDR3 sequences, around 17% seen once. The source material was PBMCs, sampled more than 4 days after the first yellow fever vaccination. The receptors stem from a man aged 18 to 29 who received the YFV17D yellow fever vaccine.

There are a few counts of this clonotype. CDR3 sequence: CASRRWSPNYGYTF. The CDR3 DNA sequence: TGTGCCAGCAGGAGATGGAGTCCTAACTATGGCTACACCTTC. The J gene is TRBJ1-2, the V gene TRBV7-2; no clear D. Per the germline V gene, CDR1 is SGHTA and CDR2 is FQGNSA. The CDR3 sequence is 14 residues long. Trimming took off 6 bases at V and 0 bases at J, with 11 bases between the two ends.

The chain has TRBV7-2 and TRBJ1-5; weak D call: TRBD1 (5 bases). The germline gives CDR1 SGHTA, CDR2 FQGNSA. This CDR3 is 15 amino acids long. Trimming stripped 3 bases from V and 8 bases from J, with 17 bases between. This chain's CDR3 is CASSFYWGPSEPQHF. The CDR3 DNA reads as TGTGCCAGCAGCTTTTACTGGGGCCCCTCGGAGCCCCAGCATTTT.

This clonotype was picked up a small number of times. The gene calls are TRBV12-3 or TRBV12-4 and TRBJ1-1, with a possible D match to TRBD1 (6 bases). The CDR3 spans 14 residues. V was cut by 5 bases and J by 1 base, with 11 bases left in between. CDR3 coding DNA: TGTGCCAGCAGTCAGACGGGACAGAACACTGAAGCTTTCTTT. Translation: CASSQTGQNTEAFF.

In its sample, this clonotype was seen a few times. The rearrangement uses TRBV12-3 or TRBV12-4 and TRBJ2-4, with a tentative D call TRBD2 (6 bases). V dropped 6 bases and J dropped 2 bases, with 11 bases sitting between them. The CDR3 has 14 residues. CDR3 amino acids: CASSPGLTKNIQYF. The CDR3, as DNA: TGTGCCAGCAGCCCCGGACTAACCAAAAACATTCAGTACTTC.

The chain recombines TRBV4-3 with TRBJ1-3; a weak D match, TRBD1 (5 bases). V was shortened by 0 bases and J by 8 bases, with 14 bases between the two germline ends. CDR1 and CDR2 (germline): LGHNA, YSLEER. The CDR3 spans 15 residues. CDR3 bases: TGCGCCAGCAGCCAAGACAGGGCCCTCCGTTACACCATATATTTT. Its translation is CASSQDRALRYTIYF.

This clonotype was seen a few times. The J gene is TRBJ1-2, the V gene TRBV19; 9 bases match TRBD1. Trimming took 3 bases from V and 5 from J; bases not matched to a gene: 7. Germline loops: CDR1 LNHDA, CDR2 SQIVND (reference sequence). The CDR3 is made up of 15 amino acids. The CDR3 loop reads CASSIGTGTEYGYTF. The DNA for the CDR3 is TGTGCCAGTAGTATCGGGACAGGGACTGAATATGGCTACACCTTC.

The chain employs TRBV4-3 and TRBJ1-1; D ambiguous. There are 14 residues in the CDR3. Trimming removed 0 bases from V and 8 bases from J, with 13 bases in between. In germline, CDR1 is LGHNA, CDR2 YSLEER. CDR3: CASSQERSRPEAFF. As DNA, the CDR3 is TGCGCCAGCAGCCAAGAAAGGTCACGACCCGAAGCTTTCTTT.

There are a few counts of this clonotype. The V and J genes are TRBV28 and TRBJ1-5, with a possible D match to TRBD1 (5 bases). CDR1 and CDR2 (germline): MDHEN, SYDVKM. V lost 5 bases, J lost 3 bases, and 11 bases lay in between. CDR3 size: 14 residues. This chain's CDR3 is CASSPVTVNQPQHF. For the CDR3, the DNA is TGTGCCAGCAGTCCCGTGACAGTCAATCAGCCCCAGCATTTT.

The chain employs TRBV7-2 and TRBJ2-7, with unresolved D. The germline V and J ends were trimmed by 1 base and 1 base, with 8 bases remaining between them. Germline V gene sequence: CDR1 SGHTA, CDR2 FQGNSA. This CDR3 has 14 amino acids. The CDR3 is CASSLGSGSYEQYV. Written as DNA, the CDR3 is TGTGCCAGCAGCTTAGGCTCCGGTTCCTACGAGCAGTACGTC.

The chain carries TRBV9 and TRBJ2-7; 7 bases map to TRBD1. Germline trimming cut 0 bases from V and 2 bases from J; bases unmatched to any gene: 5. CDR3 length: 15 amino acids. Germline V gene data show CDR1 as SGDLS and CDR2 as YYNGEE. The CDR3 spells CASSVESGGPYEQYF. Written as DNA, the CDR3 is TGTGCCAGCAGCGTAGAGTCAGGGGGACCCTACGAGCAGTACTTC.

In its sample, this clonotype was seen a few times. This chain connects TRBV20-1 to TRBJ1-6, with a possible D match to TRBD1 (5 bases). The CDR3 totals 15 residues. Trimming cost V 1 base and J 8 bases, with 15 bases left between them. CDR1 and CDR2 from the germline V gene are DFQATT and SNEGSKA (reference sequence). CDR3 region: CSARGRRGADSPLHF. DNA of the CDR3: TGCAGTGCTAGAGGACGACGAGGGGCAGATTCACCCCTCCACTTT.

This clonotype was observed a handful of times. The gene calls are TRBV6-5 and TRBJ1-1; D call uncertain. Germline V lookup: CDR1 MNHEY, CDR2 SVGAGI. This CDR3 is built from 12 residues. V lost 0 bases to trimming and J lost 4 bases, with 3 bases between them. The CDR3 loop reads CASSYSSTEAFF. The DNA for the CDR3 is TGTGCCAGCAGTTACTCGAGCACTGAAGCTTTCTTT.

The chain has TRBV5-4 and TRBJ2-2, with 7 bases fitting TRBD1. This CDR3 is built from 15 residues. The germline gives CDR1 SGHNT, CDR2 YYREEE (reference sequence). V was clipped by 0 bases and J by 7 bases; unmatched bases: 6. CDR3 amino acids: CASSLVEGAFGELFF. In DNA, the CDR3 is TGTGCCAGCAGCTTGGTTGAGGGGGCATTCGGGGAGCTGTTTTTT.

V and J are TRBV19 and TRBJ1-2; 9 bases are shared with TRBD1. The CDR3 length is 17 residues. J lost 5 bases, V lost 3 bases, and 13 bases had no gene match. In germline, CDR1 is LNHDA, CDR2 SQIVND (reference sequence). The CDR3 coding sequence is TGTGCCAGTAGTATTTCGGGGACAGGGATGCGGAATTATGGCTACACCTTC. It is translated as CASSISGTGMRNYGYTF.

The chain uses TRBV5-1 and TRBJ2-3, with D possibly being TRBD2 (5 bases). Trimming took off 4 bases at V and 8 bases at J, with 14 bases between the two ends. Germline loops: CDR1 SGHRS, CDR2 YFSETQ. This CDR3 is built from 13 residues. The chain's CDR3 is CASSPLDLGTQYF. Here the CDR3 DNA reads TGCGCCAGCAGCCCCCTGGACTTGGGTACGCAGTATTTT.

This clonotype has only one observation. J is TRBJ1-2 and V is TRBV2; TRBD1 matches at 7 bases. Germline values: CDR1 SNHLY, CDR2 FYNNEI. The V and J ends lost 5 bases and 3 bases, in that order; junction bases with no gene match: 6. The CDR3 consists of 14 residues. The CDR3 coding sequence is TGTGCCAGCAGTTTCCCGACAGGGTACTATGGCTACACCTTC. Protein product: CASSFPTGYYGYTF.

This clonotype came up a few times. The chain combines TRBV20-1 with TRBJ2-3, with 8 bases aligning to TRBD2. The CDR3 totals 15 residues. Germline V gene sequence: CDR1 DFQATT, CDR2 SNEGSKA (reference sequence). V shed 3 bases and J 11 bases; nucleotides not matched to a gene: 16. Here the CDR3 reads CSASPTGTRPGGQYF. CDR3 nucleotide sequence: TGCAGTGCTAGTCCTACCGGGACTAGACCCGGGGGGCAGTATTTT.

For the CDR3, the DNA is TGTGCCAGCAGTCCCCTCAGGGGAGTCGTCAATGAGCAGTTCTTC. Protein: CASSPLRGVVNEQFF. The genes are TRBV12-3 or TRBV12-4 and TRBJ2-1; TRBD1 might be the D (6 bases). V dropped 5 bases and J dropped 6 bases, with 17 bases sitting between them. The CDR3 has 15 residues.

As DNA, the CDR3 is TGCGCCAGCAGCTTAAGGACAGGGGAGCCCGGGGAGCTGTTTTTT. Translation gives CASSLRTGEPGELFF. This rearrangement joins TRBV5-1 to TRBJ2-2; TRBD1 matches 9 bases. The J segment lost 6 bases and the V segment lost 2 bases, leaving 5 bases of the junction unmatched. Germline CDR1 reads SGHRS; CDR2 reads YFSETQ. The CDR3 runs 15 residues.

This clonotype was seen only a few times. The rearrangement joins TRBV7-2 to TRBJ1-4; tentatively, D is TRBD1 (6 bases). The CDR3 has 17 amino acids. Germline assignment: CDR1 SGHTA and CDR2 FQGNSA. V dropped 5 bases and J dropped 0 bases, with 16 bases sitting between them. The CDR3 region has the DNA TGTGCCAGCAGCGTACGACAGGTTATTGCAACTAATGAAAAACTGTTTTTT. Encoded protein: CASSVRQVIATNEKLFF.

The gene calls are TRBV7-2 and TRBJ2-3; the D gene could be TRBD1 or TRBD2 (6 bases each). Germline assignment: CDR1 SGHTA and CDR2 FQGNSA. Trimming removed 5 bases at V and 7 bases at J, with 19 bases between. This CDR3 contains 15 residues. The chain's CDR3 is CASSNTGGRQYTQYF. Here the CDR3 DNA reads TGTGCCAGCAGCAATACCGGGGGCCGCCAATATACGCAGTATTTT.

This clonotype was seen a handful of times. The CDR3 protein is CASSLGHPGRKNIQYF. As DNA, the CDR3 is TGTGCCAGCAGTTTAGGGCACCCCGGGCGGAAAAACATTCAGTACTTC. The chain has TRBV28 and TRBJ2-4, with D unresolved. The germline V gene has CDR1 MDHEN and CDR2 SYDVKM. V lost 2 bases, J lost 4 bases, and 15 bases lay in between. The CDR3 covers 16 residues. Using reference TRBV28 and TRBJ2-4 for the parts outside the CDR3, the full variable domain is DVKVTQSSRYLVKRTGEKVFLECVQDMDHENMFWYRQDPGLGLRLIYFSYDVKMKEKGDIPEGYSVSREKKERFSLILESASTNQTSMYLCASSLGHPGRKNIQYFGAGTRLSVL.

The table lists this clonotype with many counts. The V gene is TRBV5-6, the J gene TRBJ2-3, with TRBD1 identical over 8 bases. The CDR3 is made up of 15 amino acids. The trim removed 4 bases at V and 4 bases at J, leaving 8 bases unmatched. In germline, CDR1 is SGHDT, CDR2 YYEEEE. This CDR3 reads CASSRTGTVPDTQYF. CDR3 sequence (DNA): TGTGCCAGCAGCAGGACAGGGACAGTTCCAGATACGCAGTATTTT.